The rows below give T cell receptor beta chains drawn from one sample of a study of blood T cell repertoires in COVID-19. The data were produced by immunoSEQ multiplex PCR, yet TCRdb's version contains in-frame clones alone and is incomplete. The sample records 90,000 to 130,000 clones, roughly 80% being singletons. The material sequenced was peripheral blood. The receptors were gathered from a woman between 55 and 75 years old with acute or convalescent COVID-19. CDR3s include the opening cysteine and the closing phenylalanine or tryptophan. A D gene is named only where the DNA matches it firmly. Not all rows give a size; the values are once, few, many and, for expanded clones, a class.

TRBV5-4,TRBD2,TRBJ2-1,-,CASSFLAGGRNEQFF,TGTGCCAGCAGCTTCTTAGCGGGGGGGCGAAATGAGCAGTTCTTC
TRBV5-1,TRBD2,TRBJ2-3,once,CASSAPRDYTDTQYF,TGCGCCAGCAGCGCACCTAGGGACTACACAGATACGCAGTATTTT
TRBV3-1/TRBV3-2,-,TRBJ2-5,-,CASSQVSGQETQYF,TGTGCCAGCAGCCAAGTCTCGGGCCAAGAGACCCAGTACTTC
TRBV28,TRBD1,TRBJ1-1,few,CASSPTTGGGKYAFF,TGTGCCAGCAGTCCCACGACAGGGGGGGGAAAGTACGCTTTCTTT
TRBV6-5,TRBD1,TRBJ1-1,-,CASSDRGMNTEAFF,TGTGCCAGCAGCGACAGGGGGATGAACACTGAAGCTTTCTTT
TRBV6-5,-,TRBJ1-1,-,CASSYFRGEAFF,TGTGCCAGCAGTTACTTCCGGGGTGAAGCTTTCTTT
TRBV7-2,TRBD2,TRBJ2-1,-,CASSPLRGLAKGNEQFF,TGTGCCAGCAGCCCGCTCCGGGGACTAGCTAAAGGCAATGAGCAGTTCTTC
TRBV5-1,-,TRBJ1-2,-,CASSLEGGRGYTF,TGCGCCAGCAGCTTGGAAGGGGGTCGCGGCTACACCTTC
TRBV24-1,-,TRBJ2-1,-,CATFRVVNEQFF,TGTGCCACCTTTCGAGTTGTGAATGAGCAGTTCTTC
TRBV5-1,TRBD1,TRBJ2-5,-,CASTPGTGAQETQYF,TGCGCCAGCACCCCCGGGACAGGAGCTCAAGAGACCCAGTACTTC
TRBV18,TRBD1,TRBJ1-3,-,CASSPDRFGNTIYF,TGTGCCAGCTCACCGGACAGGTTTGGAAACACCATATATTTT
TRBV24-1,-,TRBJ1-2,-,CATSLNRLDGYTF,TGTGCCACCAGTCTGAACAGGCTGGATGGCTACACCTTC
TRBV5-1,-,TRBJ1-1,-,CASSFWGQGMQNTEAFF,TGCGCCAGCAGCTTTTGGGGGCAGGGAATGCAGAACACTGAAGCTTTCTTT
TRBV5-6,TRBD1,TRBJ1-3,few,CASSLSHRQGLGGNTIYF,TGTGCCAGCAGCTTGAGCCACCGACAGGGTCTTGGTGGAAACACCATATATTTT
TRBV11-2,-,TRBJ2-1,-,CASSFFGGDGNEQFF,TGTGCCAGCAGCTTTTTCGGCGGGGACGGGAATGAGCAGTTCTTC
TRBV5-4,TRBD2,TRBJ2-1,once,CASSPGSGTSGGLQFF,TGTGCCAGCAGCCCGGGGTCCGGGACTAGCGGGGGGTTGCAGTTCTTC
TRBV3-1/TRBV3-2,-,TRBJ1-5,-,CASSQGQGFQPQHF,TGTGCCAGCAGCCAGGGGCAGGGTTTCCAGCCCCAGCATTTT
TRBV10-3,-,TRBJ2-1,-,CAIITGRAGATYNEQFF,TGTGCCATCATCACGGGGAGGGCGGGGGCCACCTACAATGAGCAGTTCTTC
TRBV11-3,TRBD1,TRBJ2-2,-,CASGDRRGTGELFF,TGTGCCAGCGGGGACAGGAGAGGGACCGGGGAGCTGTTTTTT
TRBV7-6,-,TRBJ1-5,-,CASSQGLGDQPQHF,TGTGCCAGCAGCCAGGGACTCGGCGATCAGCCCCAGCATTTT
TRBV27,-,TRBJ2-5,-,CASSFFATIETQYF,TGTGCCAGCAGTTTTTTCGCGACAATAGAGACCCAGTACTTC
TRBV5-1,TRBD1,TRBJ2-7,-,CASSRGQDPAYEQYF,TGCGCCAGCAGCAGAGGACAGGACCCCGCCTACGAGCAGTACTTC
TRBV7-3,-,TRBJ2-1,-,CASTKGGGGLNEQFF,TGTGCCAGCACCAAGGGAGGGGGAGGGCTCAATGAGCAGTTCTTC
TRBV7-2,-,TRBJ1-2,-,CASSPATGDYGYTF,TGTGCCAGCAGCCCCGCGACGGGGGACTATGGCTACACCTTC
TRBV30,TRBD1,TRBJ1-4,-,CAWSPGQGKLFF,TGTGCCTGGAGCCCGGGACAGGGAAAACTGTTTTTT
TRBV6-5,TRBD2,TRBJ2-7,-,CASSYSQSSGTYEQYF,TGTGCCAGCAGTTACTCACAATCTAGCGGGACCTACGAGCAGTACTTC
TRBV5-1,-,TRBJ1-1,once,CASSLAVTSNTEAFF,TGCGCCAGCAGCTTGGCCGTTACATCGAACACTGAAGCTTTCTTT
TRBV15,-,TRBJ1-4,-,CATSRERRQSNEKLFF,TGTGCCACCAGCAGAGAACGCAGGCAGTCTAATGAAAAACTGTTTTTT
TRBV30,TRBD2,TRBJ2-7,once,CAWSAVAGGYEQYF,TGTGCCTGGAGTGCCGTAGCGGGGGGCTACGAGCAGTACTTC
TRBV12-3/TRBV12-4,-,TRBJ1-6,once,CASSSGLESPLHF,TGTGCCAGCAGTTCGGGATTGGAGTCACCCCTCCACTTT
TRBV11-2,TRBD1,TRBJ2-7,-,CASSNLGQVSSYEQYF,TGTGCCAGCAGCAACTTGGGACAGGTTAGCTCCTACGAGCAGTACTTC
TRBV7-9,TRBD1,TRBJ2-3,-,CASSPADRGRGTDTQYF,TGTGCCAGCAGCCCAGCGGACAGGGGTAGAGGCACAGATACGCAGTATTTT
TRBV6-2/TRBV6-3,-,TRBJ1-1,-,CASSSGYEAFF,TGTGCCAGCAGCTCGGGGTACGAAGCTTTCTTT
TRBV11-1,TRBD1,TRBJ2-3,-,CASSLDRGGTDTQYF,TGTGCCAGCAGCTTAGACAGGGGCGGCACAGATACGCAGTATTTT
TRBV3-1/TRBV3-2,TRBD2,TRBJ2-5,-,CASSPGTSGGRKETQYF,TGTGCCAGCAGCCCCGGGACTAGCGGGGGCCGGAAAGAGACCCAGTACTTC
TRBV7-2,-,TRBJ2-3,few,CASSLVGGPSDTQYF,TGTGCCAGCAGCTTAGTAGGCGGCCCCAGTGATACGCAGTATTTT
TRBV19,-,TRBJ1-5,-,CASSIQGLGNQPQHF,TGTGCCAGTAGTATTCAGGGTTTAGGAAATCAGCCCCAGCATTTT
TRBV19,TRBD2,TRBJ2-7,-,CASSPGGVLGSYEQYF,TGTGCCAGTAGTCCGGGAGGGGTGTTGGGCTCCTACGAGCAGTACTTC
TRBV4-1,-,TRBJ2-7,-,CASSRPGDLYEQYF,TGCGCCAGCAGCCGTCCAGGGGACCTCTACGAGCAGTACTTC
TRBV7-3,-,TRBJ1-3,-,CASSYGAPGNTIYF,TGTGCCAGCAGCTATGGGGCGCCGGGAAACACCATATATTTT
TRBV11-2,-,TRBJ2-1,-,CASSLVSGRGSYNEQFF,TGTGCCAGCAGCTTAGTCTCGGGCAGGGGCTCCTACAATGAGCAGTTCTTC
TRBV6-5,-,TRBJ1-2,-,CASSTSPGYGYTF,TGTGCCAGCAGTACAAGCCCGGGCTATGGCTACACCTTC
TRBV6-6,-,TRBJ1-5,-,CASSWSRGNSNQPQHF,TGTGCCAGCAGCTGGTCGCGGGGGAATAGCAATCAGCCCCAGCATTTT
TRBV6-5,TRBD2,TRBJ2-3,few,CASRLTSGADTQYF,TGTGCCAGCAGACTGACTAGCGGGGCAGATACGCAGTATTTT
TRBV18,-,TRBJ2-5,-,CASSPPALSGQETQYF,TGTGCCAGCTCACCTCCCGCCCTTAGCGGCCAAGAGACCCAGTACTTC
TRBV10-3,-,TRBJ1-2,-,CAISETFSRTENYGYTF,TGTGCCATCAGTGAGACGTTCTCGCGGACAGAGAACTATGGCTACACCTTC
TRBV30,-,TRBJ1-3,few,CAWRRDSSGNTIYF,TGTGCCTGGAGGCGGGACTCCTCTGGAAACACCATATATTTT
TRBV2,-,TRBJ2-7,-,CASSETAYEQYF,TGTGCCAGCAGTGAGACAGCTTACGAGCAGTACTTC
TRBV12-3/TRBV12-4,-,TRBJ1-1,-,CASSLGQSSEAFF,TGTGCCAGCAGTTTGGGGCAGAGCTCTGAAGCTTTCTTT
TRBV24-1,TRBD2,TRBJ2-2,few,CATTGGLAGELFF,TGTGCCACCACCGGGGGACTAGCCGGGGAGCTGTTTTTT
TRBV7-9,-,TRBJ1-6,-,CASSPDISPLHF,TGTGCCAGCAGCCCTGACATTTCTCCCCTCCACTTT
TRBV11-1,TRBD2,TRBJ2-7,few,CASTSGGYEQYF,TGTGCCAGCACTAGCGGGGGGTACGAGCAGTACTTC